Following are 26 T cell receptor beta chains from one sample sequenced in a study of T cell responses to AZD1222 COVID-19 vaccine. TCRdb's copy holds only in-frame clones and misses some; the assay was immunoSEQ multiplex PCR. The sample lists under 150,000 clones, 80% to 95% occurring once. The source was peripheral blood, collected 28 days after the second AZD1222 dose. The receptors here all came from an adult who received the AZD1222 COVID-19 vaccine.

The rearrangement joins TRBV18 to TRBJ1-5; D is perhaps TRBD1 (5 bases). V lost 6 bases, J lost 5 bases, and 8 bases lay in between. CDR1 is KGHSH and CDR2 is LQKENI in the germline V gene. The CDR3 covers 12 residues. The CDR3 nucleotides read TGTGCCAGCTCCTTACAGGATCAGCCCCAGCATTTT. Amino acid sequence: CASSLQDQPQHF.

The V call is TRBV5-1, the J call TRBJ2-7; TRBD1 might be the D (6 bases). The CDR3 length is 16 residues. Germline loops: CDR1 SGHRS, CDR2 YFSETQ. Trimming left V 3 bases short and J 3 bases short, with 19 bases between. The CDR3 region has the DNA TGCGCCAGCAGCTCGGTGGCAGGCTGGGGGCACTACGAGCAGTACTTC. As protein: CASSSVAGWGHYEQYF.

This sequence joins TRBV10-2 and TRBJ2-7; D uncertain. CDR3 length: 14 amino acids. The ends were cut back, 6 bases at V and 0 bases at J, with 12 bases in the middle. The germline gives CDR1 WSHSY, CDR2 SAAADI. CDR3: CASRGSRSSYEQYF. CDR3 DNA: TGCGCCAGCAGGGGTAGCCGGAGCTCCTACGAGCAGTACTTC.

J is TRBJ2-7 and V is TRBV2, with TRBD1 as a possible D gene (6 bases). The germline V and J ends were trimmed by 5 bases and 0 bases, with 8 bases remaining between them. There are 13 residues in the CDR3. Germline V gene sequence: CDR1 SNHLY, CDR2 FYNNEI. The CDR3 loop is CASSRTVSYEQYF. CDR3 bases: TGTGCCAGCAGTCGGACAGTCTCCTACGAGCAGTACTTC.

The count of this clone is one. CDR3 loop: CASSPGVPYEQYF. For the CDR3, the DNA is TGTGCCAGCAGTCCCGGGGTCCCCTACGAGCAGTACTTC. The chain combines TRBV2 with TRBJ2-7; possibly TRBD2 for D (5 bases). CDR1 and CDR2 (germline): SNHLY, FYNNEI. The germline V and J ends were trimmed by 5 bases and 2 bases, with 10 bases remaining between them. This CDR3 contains 13 residues.

This chain uses TRBV7-2 with TRBJ2-3; possibly TRBD2 for D (6 bases). CDR3 length: 16 amino acids. V was shortened by 1 base and J by 0 bases, with 11 bases between the two germline ends. Germline V gene lookup returns CDR1 SGHTA and CDR2 FQGNSA. The CDR3 DNA follows: TGTGCCAGCAGCTTAGGGGGGGTCGCTAGCACAGATACGCAGTATTTT. This gives the protein CASSLGGVASTDTQYF.

The rearrangement links TRBV4-3 to TRBJ2-2; 8 positions agree with TRBD1. The V gene's germline CDR1 is LGHNA and CDR2 YSLEER. The ends lost 4 bases at V and 0 bases at J; junction bases unmatched: 4. This CDR3 is built from 16 residues. The DNA for the CDR3 is TGCGCCAGCAGCCGAGACAGGGGCGCGAACACCGGGGAGCTGTTTTTT. Encoded protein: CASSRDRGANTGELFF.

The V gene is TRBV5-1, the J gene TRBJ2-1; D perhaps matches TRBD2 (6 bases). This CDR3 comprises 14 residues. Trimming left V 4 bases short and J 3 bases short, with 11 bases between. Germline CDR1 reads SGHRS; CDR2 reads YFSETQ. The CDR3 sequence: CASSPRGLYNEQFF. Here the CDR3 DNA reads TGCGCCAGCAGCCCCCGGGGACTCTACAATGAGCAGTTCTTC.

The chain carries TRBV2 and TRBJ2-5; D gene ambiguous. CDR1 and CDR2 from the germline V gene are SNHLY and FYNNEI. This CDR3 comprises 14 residues. V lost 2 bases to trimming and J lost 1 base, with 8 bases between them. CDR3 in amino acids: CASSERALQETQYF. The CDR3 DNA sequence: TGTGCCAGCAGTGAAAGGGCCCTCCAAGAGACCCAGTACTTC.

This clone came up once. This rearrangement joins TRBV7-3 to TRBJ2-7; 9 bases line up with TRBD2. Germline V gene lookup returns CDR1 SGHTA and CDR2 FQGTGA. The CDR3 spans 13 residues. Trimming cost V 5 bases and J 7 bases; bases outside gene matches: 6. The CDR3 is CASSNLAGREQYF. CDR3 coding DNA: TGTGCCAGCAGCAATCTAGCGGGACGGGAGCAGTACTTC.

The chain has TRBV9 and TRBJ2-7; TRBD2 matches at 7 bases. V was pared by 0 bases and J by 3 bases, with 0 bases of the junction left unmatched. Per the germline V gene, CDR1 is SGDLS and CDR2 is YYNGEE. The CDR3 sequence is 13 residues long. The chain's CDR3 is CASSVGTSYEQYF. CDR3 nucleotides: TGTGCCAGCAGCGTAGGGACTAGCTACGAGCAGTACTTC.

The chain couples TRBV7-9 to TRBJ2-2, with D possibly TRBD2 on 6 matching bases. The CDR3 spans 17 residues. V lost 3 bases, J lost 6 bases, and 20 bases lay in between. CDR1 and CDR2 from the germline V gene are SEHNR and FQNEAQ (reference sequence). The chain's CDR3 is CASSFGPPGVQAGELFF. The CDR3 coding sequence is TGTGCCAGCAGCTTTGGCCCCCCGGGAGTTCAAGCCGGGGAGCTGTTTTTT.

This clone was found once. This chain connects TRBV5-1 to TRBJ1-2, with D possibly being TRBD1 (5 bases). CDR1 SGHRS and CDR2 YFSETQ come from the germline V gene. V was shortened by 1 base and J by 7 bases, with 11 bases between the two germline ends. The length of the CDR3 is 13 residues. The CDR3 reads CASSLRGAGGYTF. The CDR3 DNA is TGCGCCAGCAGCTTGAGAGGGGCGGGTGGCTACACCTTC.

The chain couples TRBV5-4 to TRBJ2-3; D might be TRBD2 (6 bases). V gave up 0 bases and J gave up 2 bases, with 13 bases separating them. This CDR3 region has 16 residues. Germline CDR1 is SGHNT and CDR2 is YYREEE (reference sequence). In DNA, the CDR3 is TGTGCCAGCAGCTTGGCCGGACTAACTGTCACAGATACGCAGTATTTT. The encoded protein is CASSLAGLTVTDTQYF.

This sequence joins TRBV28 and TRBJ2-2; 9 bases align to TRBD1. The CDR3 sequence is 16 residues long. V lost 5 bases to trimming and J lost 1 base; unmatched junction nucleotides: 5. Germline CDR1 reads MDHEN; CDR2 reads SYDVKM. Written as DNA, the CDR3 is TGTGCCAGCAGTATTCCGGGACAGGGGAACACCGGGGAGCTGTTTTTT. Amino acid sequence: CASSIPGQGNTGELFF. Combining the CDR3 with reference TRBV28 and TRBJ2-2 gives the whole variable domain DVKVTQSSRYLVKRTGEKVFLECVQDMDHENMFWYRQDPGLGLRLIYFSYDVKMKEKGDIPEGYSVSREKKERFSLILESASTNQTSMYLCASSIPGQGNTGELFFGEGSRLTVL.

V usage is TRBV10-3 and J usage is TRBJ2-7, with 12 bases that match TRBD2. CDR1 and CDR2 from the germline V gene are ENHRY and SYGVKD. This CDR3 region has 16 residues. V dropped 0 bases and J dropped 2; count of bases not matched to a gene: 2. The CDR3 region is CAISESTSGRTYEQYF. The CDR3 DNA reads TGTGCCATCAGTGAGTCCACTAGCGGGAGGACCTACGAGCAGTACTTC.

This chain connects TRBV7-9 to TRBJ2-7, with 8 bases lining up with TRBD1. Per germline, CDR1 SEHNR and CDR2 FQNEAQ (reference sequence). V gave up 1 base and J gave up 3 bases; unmatched junction bases: 8. This CDR3 has 16 amino acids. CDR3 residues: CASSLEVRTGRYEQYF. DNA of the CDR3: TGTGCCAGCAGCTTAGAGGTCAGGACAGGGCGCTACGAGCAGTACTTC.

The chain links TRBV25-1 to TRBJ1-5, with 9 bases that match TRBD1. Losses at the gene ends were 1 base for V and 7 bases for J; bases not matched to a gene: 5. Looked up from germline, CDR1 is MGHDK and CDR2 is SYGVNS. This CDR3 is built from 15 residues. Here the CDR3 DNA reads TGTGCCAGCAGTGAATCGGGACAGGGAGTCCAGCCCCAGCATTTT. Its translation is CASSESGQGVQPQHF.

This sequence joins TRBV9 and TRBJ1-1; unclear D gene. From germline, CDR1 is SGDLS and CDR2 YYNGEE. This CDR3 comprises 14 residues. V lost 4 bases to trimming and J lost 0 bases, with 10 bases between them. The CDR3 bases are TGTGCCAGCAGCCGCGAGGGCTTGAACACTGAAGCTTTCTTT. Its protein product is CASSREGLNTEAFF.

The V and J genes are TRBV18 and TRBJ1-6, with 7 bases identical to TRBD1. The CDR3 length is 14 residues. Losses at the gene ends were 6 bases for V and 5 bases for J; bases not matched to a gene: 4. CDR1 is KGHSH and CDR2 is LQKENI in the germline V gene. CDR3 region: CASSTGTDNSPLHF. The CDR3 DNA reads as TGTGCCAGCTCTACCGGGACAGATAATTCACCCCTCCACTTT.

The J gene is TRBJ1-1, the V gene TRBV5-1; D possibly corresponds to TRBD1 (6 bases). Germline values: CDR1 SGHRS, CDR2 YFSETQ. V lost 2 bases to trimming and J lost 0 bases, with 8 bases between them. The CDR3 has 14 amino acids. CDR3: CASSFGGLNTEAFF. CDR3 coding DNA: TGCGCCAGCAGCTTCGGGGGGCTGAACACTGAAGCTTTCTTT.

There are a few counts of this clone. This sample also contains other DNA sequences that code for the same CDR3. V is TRBV27 and J is TRBJ2-2; D ambiguous. Germline V gene sequence: CDR1 MNHEY, CDR2 SMNVEV (reference sequence). V gave up 5 bases and J gave up 2 bases, with 6 bases separating them. CDR3 length: 13 amino acids. The CDR3 DNA reads as TGTGCCAGCAGTCTCACAAACACCGGGGAGCTGTTTTTT. It encodes CASSLTNTGELFF.

V and J are TRBV20-1 and TRBJ2-4, with 8 bases lining up with TRBD1. V shed 0 bases and J 16 bases; nucleotides not matched to a gene: 5. This CDR3 contains 11 residues. CDR1 and CDR2 from the germline V gene are DFQATT and SNEGSKA (reference sequence). The CDR3 nucleotides read TGCAGTGCTAGAGATCGACAGGGGAGCTACTTC. Translated: CSARDRQGSYF.

The J gene is TRBJ2-3, the V gene TRBV4-1; TRBD1 is a possible D gene (5 bases). The CDR3 totals 16 residues. V shed 3 bases and J shed 2 bases, with 15 bases lying between them. From germline, CDR1 is MGHRA and CDR2 YSYEKL. This CDR3 is CASSHPASGATDTQYF. In DNA form, the CDR3 reads TGCGCCAGCAGCCACCCGGCTAGTGGGGCCACAGATACGCAGTATTTT.

J is TRBJ1-1 and V is TRBV7-2, with 8 positions matching TRBD1. V dropped 6 bases and J dropped 4; count of bases not matched to a gene: 4. The CDR3 runs to 13 residues. Germline CDR1 reads SGHTA; CDR2 reads FQGNSA. For the CDR3, the DNA is TGTGCCAGCAGGCTCCAGGGGGCCACTGAAGCTTTCTTT. It codes for CASRLQGATEAFF.

The V call is TRBV5-6, the J call TRBJ1-3; possibly TRBD1 for D (6 bases). The CDR3 totals 16 residues. Germline V CDR1 and CDR2: SGHDT, YYEEEE. The V end lost 4 bases, the J end lost 4 bases, and 18 bases lay between the germline ends. CDR3 loop: CASSLFRGSSGNTIYF. DNA for the CDR3: TGTGCCAGCAGCCTCTTCAGGGGCTCGAGCGGAAACACCATATATTTT.